This T cell receptor beta chain was obtained from a study of control samples from healthy donors and cancer patients. This CDR3 spans 15 amino acids. From germline, CDR1 is LNHDA and CDR2 SQIVND (reference sequence). Trimming took off 3 bases at V and 5 bases at J, with 11 bases between the two ends. Only in-frame clones appear in the TCRdb table, and some are missing; sequencing was by immunoSEQ multiplex PCR. The table includes about 98,000 clones, roughly three quarters detected once. The sample was blood. The J gene is TRBJ1-6, the V gene TRBV19; D is unclear. This receptor was obtained from a woman in her 30s in good health. This CDR3 is CASSMLAGDNSPLHF. The CDR3 DNA reads TGTGCCAGTAGTATGCTGGCGGGAGATAATTCACCCCTCCACTTT.